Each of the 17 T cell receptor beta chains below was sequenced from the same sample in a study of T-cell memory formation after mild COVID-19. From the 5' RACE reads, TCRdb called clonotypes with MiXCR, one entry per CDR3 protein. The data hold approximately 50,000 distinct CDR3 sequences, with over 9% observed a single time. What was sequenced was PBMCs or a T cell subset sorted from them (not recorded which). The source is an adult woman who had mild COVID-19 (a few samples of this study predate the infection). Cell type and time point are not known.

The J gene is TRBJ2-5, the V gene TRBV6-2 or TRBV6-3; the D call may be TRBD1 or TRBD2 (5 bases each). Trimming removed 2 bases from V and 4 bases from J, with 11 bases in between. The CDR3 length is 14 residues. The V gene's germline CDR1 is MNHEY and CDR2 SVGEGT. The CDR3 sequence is CASSYGGARETQYF. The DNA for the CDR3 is TGTGCCAGCAGTTACGGGGGAGCGCGAGAGACCCAGTACTTC.

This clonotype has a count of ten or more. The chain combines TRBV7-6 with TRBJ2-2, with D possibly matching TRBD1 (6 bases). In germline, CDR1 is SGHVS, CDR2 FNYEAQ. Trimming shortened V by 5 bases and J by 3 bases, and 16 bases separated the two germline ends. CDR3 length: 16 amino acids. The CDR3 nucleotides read TGTGCCAGCAGCCGTCCAGGGACAACTCACACCGGGGAGCTGTTTTTT. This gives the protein CASSRPGTTHTGELFF.

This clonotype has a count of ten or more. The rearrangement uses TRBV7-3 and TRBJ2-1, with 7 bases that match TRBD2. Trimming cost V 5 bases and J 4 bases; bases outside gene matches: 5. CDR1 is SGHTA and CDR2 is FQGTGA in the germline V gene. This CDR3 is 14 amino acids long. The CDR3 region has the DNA TGTGCCAGCAGCCTCAGCGGGGCTTACAATGAGCAGTTCTTC. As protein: CASSLSGAYNEQFF.

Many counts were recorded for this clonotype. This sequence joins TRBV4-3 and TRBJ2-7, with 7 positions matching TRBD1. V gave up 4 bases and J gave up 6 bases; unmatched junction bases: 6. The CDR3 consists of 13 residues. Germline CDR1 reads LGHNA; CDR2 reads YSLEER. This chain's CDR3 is CASSRDRVSEQYF. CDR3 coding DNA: TGCGCCAGCAGCCGCGACAGGGTCAGCGAGCAGTACTTC.

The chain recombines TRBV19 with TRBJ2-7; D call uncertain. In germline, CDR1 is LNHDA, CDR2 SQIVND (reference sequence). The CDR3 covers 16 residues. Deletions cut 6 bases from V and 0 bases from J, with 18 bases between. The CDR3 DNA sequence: TGTGCCAGTAGCGGCATCGGACGGACGAGCTCCTACGAGCAGTACTTC. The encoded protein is CASSGIGRTSSYEQYF.

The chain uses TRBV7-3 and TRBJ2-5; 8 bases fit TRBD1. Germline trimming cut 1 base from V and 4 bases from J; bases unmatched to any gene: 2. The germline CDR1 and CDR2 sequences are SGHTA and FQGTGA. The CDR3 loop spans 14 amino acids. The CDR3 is CASSLRGQGETQYF. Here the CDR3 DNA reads TGTGCCAGCAGCTTAAGAGGACAGGGAGAGACCCAGTACTTC.

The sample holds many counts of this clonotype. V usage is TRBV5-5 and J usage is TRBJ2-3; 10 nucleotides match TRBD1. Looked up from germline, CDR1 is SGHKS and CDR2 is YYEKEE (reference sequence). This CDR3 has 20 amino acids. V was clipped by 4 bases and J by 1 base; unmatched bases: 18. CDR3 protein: CASSASHTFRTGGGTDTQYF. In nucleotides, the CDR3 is TGTGCCAGCAGCGCTTCTCACACCTTCAGGACAGGGGGAGGCACAGATACGCAGTATTTT.

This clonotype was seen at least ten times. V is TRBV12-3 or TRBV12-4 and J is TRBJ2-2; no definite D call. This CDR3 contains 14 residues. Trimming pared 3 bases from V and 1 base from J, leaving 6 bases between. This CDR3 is CASSFGRNTGELFF. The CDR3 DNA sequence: TGTGCCAGCAGTTTCGGCAGGAACACCGGGGAGCTGTTTTTT.

CDR3 DNA: TGTGCCAGCAGCTTGGGGGGACTAGCGGGAGTAGGGGAGCAGTTCTTC. Protein: CASSLGGLAGVGEQFF. This chain joins TRBV5-6 and TRBJ2-1; the match to TRBD2 covers 14 bases. The ends lost 0 bases at V and 10 bases at J; junction bases unmatched: 6. Per germline, CDR1 SGHDT and CDR2 YYEEEE. The CDR3 is made up of 16 amino acids.

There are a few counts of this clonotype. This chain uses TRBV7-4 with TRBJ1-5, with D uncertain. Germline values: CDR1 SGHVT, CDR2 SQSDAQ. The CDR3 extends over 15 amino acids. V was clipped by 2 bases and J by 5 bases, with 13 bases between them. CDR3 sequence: CASSLHVQLDQPQHF. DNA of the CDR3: TGTGCCAGCAGCTTACATGTCCAGCTAGATCAGCCCCAGCATTTT.

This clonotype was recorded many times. CDR3 nucleotide sequence: TGCAGTGCTAGACTGGCAGGGTTAAGCTACGAGCAGTACTTC. This translates into CSARLAGLSYEQYF. V usage is TRBV20-1 and J usage is TRBJ2-7; TRBD1 is a possible D gene (5 bases). This CDR3 has 14 residues. The V end lost 2 bases, the J end lost 3 bases, and 14 bases lay between the germline ends. Germline assignment: CDR1 DFQATT and CDR2 SNEGSKA (reference sequence).

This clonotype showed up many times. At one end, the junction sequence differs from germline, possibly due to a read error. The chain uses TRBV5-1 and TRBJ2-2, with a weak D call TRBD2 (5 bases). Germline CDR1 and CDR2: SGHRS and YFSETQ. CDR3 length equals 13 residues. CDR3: CASSLMPPGELSF. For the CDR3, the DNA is TGCGCCAGCAGCTTGATGCCTCCCGGGGAGCTGTCTTTT.

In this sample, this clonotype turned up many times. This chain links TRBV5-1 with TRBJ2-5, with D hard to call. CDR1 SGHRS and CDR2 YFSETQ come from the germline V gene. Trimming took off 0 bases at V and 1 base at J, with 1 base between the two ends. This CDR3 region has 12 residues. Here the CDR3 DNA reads TGCGCCAGCAGCTTGGCCCAAGAGACCCAGTACTTC. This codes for CASSLAQETQYF.

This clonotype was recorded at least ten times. CDR3 amino acids: CASSLSGGDPYNEQFF. CDR3 DNA: TGTGCCAGCAGCTTGTCAGGGGGCGACCCCTACAATGAGCAGTTCTTC. The gene calls are TRBV5-4 and TRBJ2-1; 8 nucleotides match TRBD1. The length of the CDR3 is 16 residues. Per the germline V gene, CDR1 is SGHNT and CDR2 is YYREEE (reference sequence). V lost 1 base to trimming and J lost 2 bases; unmatched junction nucleotides: 5.

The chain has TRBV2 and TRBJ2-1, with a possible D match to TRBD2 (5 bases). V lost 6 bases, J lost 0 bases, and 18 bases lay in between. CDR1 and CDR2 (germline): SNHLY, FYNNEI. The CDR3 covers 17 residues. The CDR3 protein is CASRMLLPGTSYNEQFF. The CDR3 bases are TGTGCCAGCAGGATGCTACTTCCGGGAACCTCCTACAATGAGCAGTTCTTC. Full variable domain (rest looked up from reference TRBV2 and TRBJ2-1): EPEVTQTPSHQVTQMGQEVILRCVPISNHLYFYWYRQILGQKVEFLVSFYNNEISEKSEIFDDQFSVERPDGSNFTLKIRSTKLEDSAMYFCASRMLLPGTSYNEQFFGPGTRLTVL.

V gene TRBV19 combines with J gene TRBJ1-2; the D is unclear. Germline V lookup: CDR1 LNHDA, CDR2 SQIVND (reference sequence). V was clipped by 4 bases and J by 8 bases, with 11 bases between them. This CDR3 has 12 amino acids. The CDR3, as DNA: TGTGCCAGTAGTAGGGCAACGGGAGGCTACACCTTC. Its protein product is CASSRATGGYTF. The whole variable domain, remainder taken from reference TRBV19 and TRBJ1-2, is DGGITQSPKYLFRKEGQNVTLSCEQNLNHDAMYWYRQDPGQGLRLIYYSQIVNDFQKGDIAEGYSVSREKKESFPLTVTSAQKNPTAFYLCASSRATGGYTFGSGTRLTVV.

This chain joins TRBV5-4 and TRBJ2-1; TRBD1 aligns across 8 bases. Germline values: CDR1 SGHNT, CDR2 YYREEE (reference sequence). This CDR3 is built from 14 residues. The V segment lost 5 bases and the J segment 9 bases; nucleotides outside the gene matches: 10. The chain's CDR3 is CASSSGQGGIEQFF. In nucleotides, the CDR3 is TGTGCCAGCAGTTCAGGACAGGGAGGAATTGAGCAGTTCTTC.